This TCR beta chain derives from a study of T cell responses to AZD1222 COVID-19 vaccine. Study-wide results and caveats: The study sampled repertoires only after the peak T cell response.

Measured with immunoSEQ multiplex PCR; TCRdb has only the in-frame clones, and not every one. The table lists some 160,000 clones, roughly 86% of them singletons. A remark on this clone: Antigen specificity is unknown.

The CDR3 has 15 residues. V lost 6 bases and J 2 bases, leaving 14 bases between the germline ends. The germline CDR1 and CDR2 sequences are MNHEY and SVGAGI. The J gene is TRBJ1-3, the V gene TRBV6-5; possible D gene TRBD1, 6 bases. The sequencing used peripheral blood, collected on day 0 of AZD1222 vaccination. This clonotype was obtained from an adult in good health. The CDR3 region has the DNA TGTGCCAGCAGATTGACAGGAACCGCTGGAAACACCATATATTTT. This encodes CASRLTGTAGNTIYF.